One sample yielded the 21 T cell receptor beta chains listed below, sequenced in a study of human T cells and chemical hapten exposure. MiXCR, run by TCRdb on the RACE reads, gives a single entry per CDR3 protein. The table has 150,000 to 200,000 distinct CDR3 sequences, around 15% seen once. Time point: patch test 1, 2 weeks after DPC sensitization. Specified treatment: therapeutic diphenylcyclopropenone sensitization with weekly scalp DPC. The sequencing used whole blood, collected in connection with sensitization to the hapten diphenylcyclopropenone (DPC). The source of these receptors is a woman in her thirties with alopecia areata. Some clones in this sample may be carry-over from other donors' samples.

The V and J genes are TRBV5-6 and TRBJ1-1; 7 bases line up with TRBD1. The CDR3 sequence is 13 residues long. Germline CDR1 reads SGHDT; CDR2 reads YYEEEE. The V and J ends lost 5 bases and 7 bases, in that order; junction bases with no gene match: 8. In DNA, the CDR3 is TGTGCCAGCAGTTTCGACAGGGATAGTGAAGCTTTCTTT. Its translation is CASSFDRDSEAFF.

The rearrangement uses TRBV3-1 and TRBJ1-5; 7 bases map to TRBD1. The CDR3 spans 15 residues. Trimming cost V 5 bases and J 2 bases; bases outside gene matches: 6. CDR1 and CDR2 from the germline V gene are LGHDT and YNNKEL (reference sequence). CDR3 sequence (DNA): TGTGCCAGCAGCGAGACAGGGCGAGGCAATCAGCCCCAGCATTTT. Its protein is CASSETGRGNQPQHF.

In its sample, this clonotype was seen a few times. This rearrangement joins TRBV18 to TRBJ1-5, with TRBD1 as a possible D gene (5 bases). CDR1 and CDR2 from the germline V gene are KGHSH and LQKENI. The CDR3 sequence is 17 residues long. V shed 3 bases and J shed 0 bases, with 15 bases lying between them. The DNA of the CDR3 is TGTGCCAGCTCACCGTACCGACAGCTCAATAGCAATCAGCCCCAGCATTTT. It encodes CASSPYRQLNSNQPQHF.

V usage is TRBV5-6 and J usage is TRBJ1-1; D is possibly TRBD1 (5 bases). Trimming removed 4 bases from V and 0 bases from J, with 13 bases in between. The CDR3 extends over 15 amino acids. In germline, CDR1 is SGHDT, CDR2 YYEEEE. The CDR3 DNA follows: TGTGCCAGCAGCGAGGACACCGTATTGAACACTGAAGCTTTCTTT. Protein product: CASSEDTVLNTEAFF.

The chain recombines TRBV4-1 with TRBJ2-1; D uncertain. V lost 0 bases, J lost 10 bases, and 13 bases lay in between. CDR1 MGHRA and CDR2 YSYEKL come from the germline V gene. This CDR3 is 14 amino acids long. CDR3 region: CASSQDRGPAEQFF. CDR3 DNA: TGCGCCAGCAGCCAAGATCGTGGCCCCGCCGAGCAGTTCTTC.

This chain joins TRBV5-1 and TRBJ2-2; perhaps TRBD2 as D (6 bases). CDR3 length: 15 amino acids. The germline CDR1 and CDR2 sequences are SGHRS and YFSETQ. V was pared by 4 bases and J by 1 base, with 11 bases between. CDR3 DNA: TGCGCCAGCAGCACCGGGACTGAGAACACCGGGGAGCTGTTTTTT. Residues: CASSTGTENTGELFF.

The V call is TRBV20-1, the J call TRBJ2-3; possibly TRBD2 for D (7 bases). Germline CDR1 is DFQATT and CDR2 is SNEGSKA (reference sequence). Trimming shortened V by 5 bases and J by 4 bases, and 19 bases separated the two germline ends. This CDR3 has 15 amino acids. Here the CDR3 DNA reads TGCAGTGCTCTCCTTGGGGGGGGGGCCGCAGATACGCAGTATTTT. Protein product: CSALLGGGAADTQYF.

V gene TRBV28 combines with J gene TRBJ2-6; unclear D gene. Germline assignment: CDR1 MDHEN and CDR2 SYDVKM. CDR3 length equals 13 residues. V was cut by 8 bases and J by 2 bases, with 7 bases left in between. Here the CDR3 DNA reads TGTGCCAGCCTCTCAGCTGGGGCCAACGTCCTGACTTTC. It translates to CASLSAGANVLTF. The full variable domain, in which reference TRBV28 and TRBJ2-6 provide the parts outside the CDR3, is DVKVTQSSRYLVKRTGEKVFLECVQDMDHENMFWYRQDPGLGLRLIYFSYDVKMKEKGDIPEGYSVSREKKERFSLILESASTNQTSMYLCASLSAGANVLTFGAGSRLTVL.

This clonotype was recorded at least ten times. In nucleotides, the CDR3 is TGTGCCTGGAGTGTAGGGGGAGGTGAAAAACTGTTTTTT. The encoded protein is CAWSVGGGEKLFF. The V and J genes are TRBV30 and TRBJ1-4, with D maybe TRBD1 (6 bases). With 0 bases removed from V and 7 bases from J, the gap between germline ends came to 9 bases. CDR1 and CDR2 (germline): GTSNPN, SVGIG (reference sequence). The length of the CDR3 is 13 residues.

The CDR3 loop reads CASSLAGSVYEQYF. CDR3 DNA: TGTGCCAGCAGTTTGGCAGGGAGCGTCTACGAGCAGTACTTC. V usage is TRBV12-3 or TRBV12-4 and J usage is TRBJ2-7; either TRBD1 or TRBD2 may fit D (5 bases each). There are 14 residues in the CDR3. The ends were cut back, 3 bases at V and 3 bases at J, with 12 bases in the middle.

This clonotype was counted at least ten times. CDR3 loop: CASNPTGQFNYGYTF. CDR3 nucleotide sequence: TGTGCCAGCAACCCCACTGGACAGTTTAACTATGGCTACACCTTC. The chain carries TRBV28 and TRBJ1-2; a possible D gene is TRBD1 (6 bases). Germline lookup yields CDR1 MDHEN and CDR2 SYDVKM. CDR3 size: 15 residues. Trimming stripped 7 bases from V and 1 base from J, with 16 bases between.

This chain connects TRBV7-8 to TRBJ2-3; D might be TRBD1 (6 bases). V lost 5 bases, J lost 5 bases, and 20 bases lay in between. Germline-derived CDR1 and CDR2 are SGHVS and FQNEAQ. CDR3 length: 16 amino acids. CDR3 loop: CASSRPSGQSLDTQYF. Written as DNA, the CDR3 is TGTGCCAGCAGCCGTCCATCGGGACAATCTTTAGATACGCAGTATTTT.

V usage is TRBV29-1 and J usage is TRBJ2-7; no firm D call. The CDR3 has 13 amino acids. Germline lookup yields CDR1 SQVTM and CDR2 ANQGSEA. V lost 0 bases and J lost 4, with 10 bases in between. CDR3 loop: CSVEDDERYEQYF. The DNA of the CDR3 is TGCAGCGTTGAAGATGACGAGCGTTACGAGCAGTACTTC.

V gene TRBV7-9 combines with J gene TRBJ1-1; tentatively, D is TRBD1 (6 bases). Germline CDR1 and CDR2: SEHNR and FQNEAQ (reference sequence). This CDR3 contains 15 residues. V gave up 5 bases and J gave up 3 bases, with 16 bases separating them. CDR3 DNA sequence: TGTGCCAGCAGCCCTAGGACAGTTTACCACACTGAAGCTTTCTTT. Its protein is CASSPRTVYHTEAFF.

About this clonotype: The conserved final phenylalanine or tryptophan is absent from the CDR3, which likely points to a read error. The chain combines TRBV7-9 with TRBJ1-5; D remains unclear. The V and J ends lost 4 bases and 6 bases respectively, with 13 bases between them. The CDR3 length is 14 residues. Germline CDR1 and CDR2: SEHNR and FQNEAQ (reference sequence). DNA for the CDR3: TGTGCCAGCAGCTCGGGGATCTCCGGTCAGCCCCAGCATTCT. Its translation is CASSSGISGQPQHS.

The rearrangement links TRBV3-2 to TRBJ1-1; the table's D call, TRBD1, has no DNA check behind it. TRBV3-2 is listed as a pseudogene. The CDR3 is 16 residues long. In DNA form, the CDR3 reads TGTGCCAGCAGCCACGGGCCGACAGGGAATAACACTGAAGCTTTCTTT. This gives the protein CASSHGPTGNNTEAFF.

This clonotype was detected many times. This chain links TRBV7-9 with TRBJ1-5; the match to TRBD1 covers 8 bases. The CDR3 spans 15 residues. In germline, CDR1 is SEHNR, CDR2 FQNEAQ (reference sequence). The ends lost 5 bases at V and 4 bases at J; junction bases unmatched: 7. This CDR3 reads CASSAWTGINQPQHF. CDR3 nucleotides: TGTGCCAGCAGCGCCTGGACAGGGATAAATCAGCCCCAGCATTTT. Together with reference TRBV7-9 and TRBJ1-5, the CDR3 gives the full variable domain: DTGVSQNPRHKITKRGQNVTFRCDPISEHNRLYWYRQTLGQGPEFLTYFQNEAQLEKSRLLSDRFSAERPKGSFSTLEIQRTEQGDSAMYLCASSAWTGINQPQHFGDGTRLSIL.

The V call is TRBV5-3, the J call TRBJ1-5; 9 bases map to TRBD1. TRBV5-3 carries the ORF label, with uncertain function. The CDR3 has 17 residues. V was pared by 1 base and J by 7 bases, with 12 bases of the junction left unmatched. This chain's CDR3 is CARSLPQGAREAQPQHF. DNA of the CDR3: TGTGCCAGAAGCTTGCCACAGGGGGCAAGGGAAGCACAGCCCCAGCATTTT.

At least ten counts were recorded for this clonotype. The rearrangement joins TRBV29-1 to TRBJ2-4; 7 nucleotides agree with TRBD1. The germline V gene has CDR1 SQVTM and CDR2 ANQGSEA. The ends lost 7 bases at V and 5 bases at J; junction bases unmatched: 5. This CDR3 is built from 12 residues. The CDR3 loop reads CSGTGTENIQYF. In nucleotides, the CDR3 is TGCAGCGGGACCGGGACAGAAAACATTCAGTACTTC.

This clonotype has a handful of counts. The chain recombines TRBV9 with TRBJ2-5; perhaps TRBD2 as D (5 bases). Per germline, CDR1 SGDLS and CDR2 YYNGEE. Trimming took 1 base from V and 3 from J, leaving 13 bases between them. The CDR3 loop spans 15 amino acids. CDR3 protein: CASSVSGSGKETQYF. CDR3 nucleotide sequence: TGTGCCAGCAGCGTAAGTGGGAGTGGAAAAGAGACCCAGTACTTC.

The chain employs TRBV11-3 and TRBJ2-2, with 13 bases fitting TRBD2. The trim removed 5 bases at V and 6 bases at J, leaving 3 bases unmatched. This CDR3 is built from 15 residues. Germline CDR1 and CDR2: SGHNT and YENEEA. CDR3 in DNA: TGTGCCAGCAGCCGAGGACTAGCGGGGGCCGGGGAGCTGTTTTTT. Translating it yields CASSRGLAGAGELFF. Variable domain in full (rest from reference TRBV11-3 and TRBJ2-2): EAGVVQSPRYKIIEKKQPVAFWCNPISGHNTLYWYLQNLGQGPELLIRYENEEAVDDSQLPKDRFSAERLKGVDSTLKIQPAELGDSAVYLCASSRGLAGAGELFFGEGSRLTVL.